This T cell receptor (beta chain) was sequenced for a study of blood T cell repertoires in COVID-19. After removal of 6 bases from V and 2 bases from J, the junction contained 7 bases not matched to a gene. This CDR3 is built from 15 residues. CDR1 is MNHEY and CDR2 is SVGAGI in the germline V gene. The method was immunoSEQ multiplex PCR; TCRdb's version includes in-frame clones alone and lacks a portion of them. The sample consists of some 500,000 clones, roughly nine tenths of them appearing once. This chain connects TRBV6-5 to TRBJ1-3; 7 nucleotides match TRBD1. This receptor was obtained from a woman in her forties or fifties with COVID-19, enrolled during active disease. The sample consisted of peripheral blood. This CDR3 reads CASRGDRAAGNTIYF. Here the CDR3 DNA reads TGTGCCAGCAGGGGAGACAGGGCCGCTGGAAACACCATATATTTT.